This T cell receptor beta chain appears in the sequencing data of a study of preoperative IRX-2 immunotherapy in early breast cancer. CDR3 length: 17 amino acids. With V trimmed by 3 bases and J by 4 bases, 11 bases remained unmatched. Germline V gene data show CDR1 as KGHSH and CDR2 as LQKENI. Clones were read by immunoSEQ multiplex PCR, and TCRdb kept only the in-frame ones, dropping some. The sample includes 40,000 to 50,000 clones, approximately 80% of them seen just once. Stated treatment: preoperative locoregional IRX-2 cytokine immunotherapy. Preoperative locoregional IRX-2 cytokine immunotherapy was tested in the phase Ib source study.

The V and J genes are TRBV18 and TRBJ2-2, with TRBD2 matching 7 bases. This sample comprised tumor tissue, obtained after IRX-2 immunotherapy. This TCR derives from a human donor with breast cancer. The CDR3 nucleotides read TGTGCCAGCTCACCTCCGGGAAGCGGGGAGACCACCGGGGAGCTGTTTTTT. This sequence encodes CASSPPGSGETTGELFF. The variable domain in full, completed from reference TRBV18 and TRBJ2-2, reads NAGVMQNPRHLVRRRGQEARLRCSPMKGHSHVYWYRQLPEEGLKFMVYLQKENIIDESGMPKERFSAEFPKEGPSILRIQQVVRGDSAAYFCASSPPGSGETTGELFFGEGSRLTVL.